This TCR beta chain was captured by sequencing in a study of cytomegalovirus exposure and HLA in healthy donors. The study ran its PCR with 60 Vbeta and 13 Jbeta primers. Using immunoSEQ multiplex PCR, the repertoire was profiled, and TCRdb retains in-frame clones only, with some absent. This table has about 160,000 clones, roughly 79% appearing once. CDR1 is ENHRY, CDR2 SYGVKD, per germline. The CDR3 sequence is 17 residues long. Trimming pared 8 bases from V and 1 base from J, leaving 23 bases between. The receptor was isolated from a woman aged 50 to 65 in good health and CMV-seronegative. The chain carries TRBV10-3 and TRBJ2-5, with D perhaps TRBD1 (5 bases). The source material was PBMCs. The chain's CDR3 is CAILVSLRTKIQETQYF. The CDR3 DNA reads TGTGCCATCCTAGTATCCTTGAGGACAAAAATCCAAGAGACCCAGTACTTC.